This TCR beta chain was sequenced during a study of T-cell reconstitution after alpha-beta-depleted transplantation in children. This clonotype was observed many times. The antigen remains undetermined. Study outcomes and limitations: Roughly two months post-transplant, alpha-beta T cells reportedly originated from several hundred graft clones that had expanded.

Unique molecular identifiers were built into the TCRbeta library. TCRdb reprocessed the PCR reads via MiXCR and lists one record per CDR3 protein. The sample comprises hundreds of thousands of distinct CDR3 sequences, under 15% of which are singletons, and around 0.76% rests with the top ten. There are 15 residues in the CDR3. Germline V CDR1 and CDR2: SEHNR, FQNEAQ (reference sequence). V lost 1 base to trimming and J lost 10 bases, with 16 bases between them. The starting material was PBMCs, obtained before TCRalphabeta/CD19-depleted stem cell transplant. The chain carries TRBV7-9 and TRBJ2-2; D is uncertain. The receptor was derived from a girl aged 2 to 10 with congenital amegakaryocytic thrombocytopenia, due to receive a stem cell transplant. The CDR3 DNA is TGTGCCAGCAGCTTAGAGGGCAGCCTAAGTATGGAGCTGTTTTTT. This sequence encodes CASSLEGSLSMELFF. The full variable domain, rest sourced from reference TRBV7-9 and TRBJ2-2, is DTGVSQNPRHKITKRGQNVTFRCDPISEHNRLYWYRQTLGQGPEFLTYFQNEAQLEKSRLLSDRFSAERPKGSFSTLEIQRTEQGDSAMYLCASSLEGSLSMELFFGEGSRLTVL.